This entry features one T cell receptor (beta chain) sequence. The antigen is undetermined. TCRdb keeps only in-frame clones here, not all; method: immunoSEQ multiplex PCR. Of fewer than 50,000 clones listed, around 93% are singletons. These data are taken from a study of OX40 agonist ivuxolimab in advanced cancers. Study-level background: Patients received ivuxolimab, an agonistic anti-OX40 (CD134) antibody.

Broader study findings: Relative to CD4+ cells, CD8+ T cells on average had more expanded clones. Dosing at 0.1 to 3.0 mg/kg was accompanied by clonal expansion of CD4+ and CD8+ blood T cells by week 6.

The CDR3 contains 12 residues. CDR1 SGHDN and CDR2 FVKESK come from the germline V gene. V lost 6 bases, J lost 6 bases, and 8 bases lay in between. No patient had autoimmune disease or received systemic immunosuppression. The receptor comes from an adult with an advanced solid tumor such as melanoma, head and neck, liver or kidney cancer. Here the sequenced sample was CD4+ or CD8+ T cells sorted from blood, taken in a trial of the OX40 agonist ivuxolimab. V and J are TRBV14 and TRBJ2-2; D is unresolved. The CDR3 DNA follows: TGTGCCAGCAGTCACGTCCCCGGGGAGCTGTTTTTT. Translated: CASSHVPGELFF.